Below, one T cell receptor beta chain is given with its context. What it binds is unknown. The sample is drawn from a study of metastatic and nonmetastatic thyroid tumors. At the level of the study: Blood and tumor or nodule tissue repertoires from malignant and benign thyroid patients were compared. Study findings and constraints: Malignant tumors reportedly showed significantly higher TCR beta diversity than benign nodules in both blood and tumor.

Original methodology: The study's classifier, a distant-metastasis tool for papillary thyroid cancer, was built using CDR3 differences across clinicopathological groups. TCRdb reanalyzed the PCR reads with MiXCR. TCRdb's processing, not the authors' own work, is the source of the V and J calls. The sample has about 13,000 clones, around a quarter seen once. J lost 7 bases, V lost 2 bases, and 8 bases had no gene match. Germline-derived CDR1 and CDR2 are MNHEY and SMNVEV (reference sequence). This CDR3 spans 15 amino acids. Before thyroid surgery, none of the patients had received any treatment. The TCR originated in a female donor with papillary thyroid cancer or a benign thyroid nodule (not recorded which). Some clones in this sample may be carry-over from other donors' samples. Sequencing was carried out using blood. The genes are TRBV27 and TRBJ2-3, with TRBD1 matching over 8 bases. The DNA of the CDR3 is TGTGCCAGCAGTTTAGCAGGGGGCGGTGGCCATACGCAGTATTTT. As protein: CASSLAGGGGHTQYF.